This TCR beta chain was identified during a study of CD8+CD57+ T cells in acquired aplastic anemia. About this clonotype itself: What it recognizes is unknown.

Study-wide results and limits: Patient and control CD8+ Simpson's diversity was not significantly different. Common to patients and controls were 25 to 30 CD8+ CDR3 sequences.

TCR beta VDJ and CDR3 were profiled, and genomic DNA was the template. TCRdb recomputed calls from the reads with MiXCR, one row per CDR3 protein. In the table there are approximately 95,000 distinct CDR3 sequences, less than 75% of which are singletons. V shed 5 bases and J shed 2 bases, with 9 bases lying between them. The CDR3 loop spans 13 amino acids. Germline V gene lookup returns CDR1 WNHNN and CDR2 SYGVQD (reference sequence). Before being chosen for sequencing, patients had shown CD8+CD57+ cell expansion by flow cytometry. The patients all had a severe acquired aplastic anemia diagnosis. No therapy had been given to the patients at the time of blood sampling.

The sample consisted of sorted CD4+, CD8+, or CD8+CD57+ T cells (not recorded which) from PBMCs. The chain uses TRBV10-1 and TRBJ1-2, with D possibly TRBD1 on 5 matching bases. The source is a human donor with aplastic anemia. The CDR3 reads CASSTGTNYGYTF. CDR3 nucleotides: TGCGCCAGCAGTACCGGGACGAACTATGGCTACACCTTC.